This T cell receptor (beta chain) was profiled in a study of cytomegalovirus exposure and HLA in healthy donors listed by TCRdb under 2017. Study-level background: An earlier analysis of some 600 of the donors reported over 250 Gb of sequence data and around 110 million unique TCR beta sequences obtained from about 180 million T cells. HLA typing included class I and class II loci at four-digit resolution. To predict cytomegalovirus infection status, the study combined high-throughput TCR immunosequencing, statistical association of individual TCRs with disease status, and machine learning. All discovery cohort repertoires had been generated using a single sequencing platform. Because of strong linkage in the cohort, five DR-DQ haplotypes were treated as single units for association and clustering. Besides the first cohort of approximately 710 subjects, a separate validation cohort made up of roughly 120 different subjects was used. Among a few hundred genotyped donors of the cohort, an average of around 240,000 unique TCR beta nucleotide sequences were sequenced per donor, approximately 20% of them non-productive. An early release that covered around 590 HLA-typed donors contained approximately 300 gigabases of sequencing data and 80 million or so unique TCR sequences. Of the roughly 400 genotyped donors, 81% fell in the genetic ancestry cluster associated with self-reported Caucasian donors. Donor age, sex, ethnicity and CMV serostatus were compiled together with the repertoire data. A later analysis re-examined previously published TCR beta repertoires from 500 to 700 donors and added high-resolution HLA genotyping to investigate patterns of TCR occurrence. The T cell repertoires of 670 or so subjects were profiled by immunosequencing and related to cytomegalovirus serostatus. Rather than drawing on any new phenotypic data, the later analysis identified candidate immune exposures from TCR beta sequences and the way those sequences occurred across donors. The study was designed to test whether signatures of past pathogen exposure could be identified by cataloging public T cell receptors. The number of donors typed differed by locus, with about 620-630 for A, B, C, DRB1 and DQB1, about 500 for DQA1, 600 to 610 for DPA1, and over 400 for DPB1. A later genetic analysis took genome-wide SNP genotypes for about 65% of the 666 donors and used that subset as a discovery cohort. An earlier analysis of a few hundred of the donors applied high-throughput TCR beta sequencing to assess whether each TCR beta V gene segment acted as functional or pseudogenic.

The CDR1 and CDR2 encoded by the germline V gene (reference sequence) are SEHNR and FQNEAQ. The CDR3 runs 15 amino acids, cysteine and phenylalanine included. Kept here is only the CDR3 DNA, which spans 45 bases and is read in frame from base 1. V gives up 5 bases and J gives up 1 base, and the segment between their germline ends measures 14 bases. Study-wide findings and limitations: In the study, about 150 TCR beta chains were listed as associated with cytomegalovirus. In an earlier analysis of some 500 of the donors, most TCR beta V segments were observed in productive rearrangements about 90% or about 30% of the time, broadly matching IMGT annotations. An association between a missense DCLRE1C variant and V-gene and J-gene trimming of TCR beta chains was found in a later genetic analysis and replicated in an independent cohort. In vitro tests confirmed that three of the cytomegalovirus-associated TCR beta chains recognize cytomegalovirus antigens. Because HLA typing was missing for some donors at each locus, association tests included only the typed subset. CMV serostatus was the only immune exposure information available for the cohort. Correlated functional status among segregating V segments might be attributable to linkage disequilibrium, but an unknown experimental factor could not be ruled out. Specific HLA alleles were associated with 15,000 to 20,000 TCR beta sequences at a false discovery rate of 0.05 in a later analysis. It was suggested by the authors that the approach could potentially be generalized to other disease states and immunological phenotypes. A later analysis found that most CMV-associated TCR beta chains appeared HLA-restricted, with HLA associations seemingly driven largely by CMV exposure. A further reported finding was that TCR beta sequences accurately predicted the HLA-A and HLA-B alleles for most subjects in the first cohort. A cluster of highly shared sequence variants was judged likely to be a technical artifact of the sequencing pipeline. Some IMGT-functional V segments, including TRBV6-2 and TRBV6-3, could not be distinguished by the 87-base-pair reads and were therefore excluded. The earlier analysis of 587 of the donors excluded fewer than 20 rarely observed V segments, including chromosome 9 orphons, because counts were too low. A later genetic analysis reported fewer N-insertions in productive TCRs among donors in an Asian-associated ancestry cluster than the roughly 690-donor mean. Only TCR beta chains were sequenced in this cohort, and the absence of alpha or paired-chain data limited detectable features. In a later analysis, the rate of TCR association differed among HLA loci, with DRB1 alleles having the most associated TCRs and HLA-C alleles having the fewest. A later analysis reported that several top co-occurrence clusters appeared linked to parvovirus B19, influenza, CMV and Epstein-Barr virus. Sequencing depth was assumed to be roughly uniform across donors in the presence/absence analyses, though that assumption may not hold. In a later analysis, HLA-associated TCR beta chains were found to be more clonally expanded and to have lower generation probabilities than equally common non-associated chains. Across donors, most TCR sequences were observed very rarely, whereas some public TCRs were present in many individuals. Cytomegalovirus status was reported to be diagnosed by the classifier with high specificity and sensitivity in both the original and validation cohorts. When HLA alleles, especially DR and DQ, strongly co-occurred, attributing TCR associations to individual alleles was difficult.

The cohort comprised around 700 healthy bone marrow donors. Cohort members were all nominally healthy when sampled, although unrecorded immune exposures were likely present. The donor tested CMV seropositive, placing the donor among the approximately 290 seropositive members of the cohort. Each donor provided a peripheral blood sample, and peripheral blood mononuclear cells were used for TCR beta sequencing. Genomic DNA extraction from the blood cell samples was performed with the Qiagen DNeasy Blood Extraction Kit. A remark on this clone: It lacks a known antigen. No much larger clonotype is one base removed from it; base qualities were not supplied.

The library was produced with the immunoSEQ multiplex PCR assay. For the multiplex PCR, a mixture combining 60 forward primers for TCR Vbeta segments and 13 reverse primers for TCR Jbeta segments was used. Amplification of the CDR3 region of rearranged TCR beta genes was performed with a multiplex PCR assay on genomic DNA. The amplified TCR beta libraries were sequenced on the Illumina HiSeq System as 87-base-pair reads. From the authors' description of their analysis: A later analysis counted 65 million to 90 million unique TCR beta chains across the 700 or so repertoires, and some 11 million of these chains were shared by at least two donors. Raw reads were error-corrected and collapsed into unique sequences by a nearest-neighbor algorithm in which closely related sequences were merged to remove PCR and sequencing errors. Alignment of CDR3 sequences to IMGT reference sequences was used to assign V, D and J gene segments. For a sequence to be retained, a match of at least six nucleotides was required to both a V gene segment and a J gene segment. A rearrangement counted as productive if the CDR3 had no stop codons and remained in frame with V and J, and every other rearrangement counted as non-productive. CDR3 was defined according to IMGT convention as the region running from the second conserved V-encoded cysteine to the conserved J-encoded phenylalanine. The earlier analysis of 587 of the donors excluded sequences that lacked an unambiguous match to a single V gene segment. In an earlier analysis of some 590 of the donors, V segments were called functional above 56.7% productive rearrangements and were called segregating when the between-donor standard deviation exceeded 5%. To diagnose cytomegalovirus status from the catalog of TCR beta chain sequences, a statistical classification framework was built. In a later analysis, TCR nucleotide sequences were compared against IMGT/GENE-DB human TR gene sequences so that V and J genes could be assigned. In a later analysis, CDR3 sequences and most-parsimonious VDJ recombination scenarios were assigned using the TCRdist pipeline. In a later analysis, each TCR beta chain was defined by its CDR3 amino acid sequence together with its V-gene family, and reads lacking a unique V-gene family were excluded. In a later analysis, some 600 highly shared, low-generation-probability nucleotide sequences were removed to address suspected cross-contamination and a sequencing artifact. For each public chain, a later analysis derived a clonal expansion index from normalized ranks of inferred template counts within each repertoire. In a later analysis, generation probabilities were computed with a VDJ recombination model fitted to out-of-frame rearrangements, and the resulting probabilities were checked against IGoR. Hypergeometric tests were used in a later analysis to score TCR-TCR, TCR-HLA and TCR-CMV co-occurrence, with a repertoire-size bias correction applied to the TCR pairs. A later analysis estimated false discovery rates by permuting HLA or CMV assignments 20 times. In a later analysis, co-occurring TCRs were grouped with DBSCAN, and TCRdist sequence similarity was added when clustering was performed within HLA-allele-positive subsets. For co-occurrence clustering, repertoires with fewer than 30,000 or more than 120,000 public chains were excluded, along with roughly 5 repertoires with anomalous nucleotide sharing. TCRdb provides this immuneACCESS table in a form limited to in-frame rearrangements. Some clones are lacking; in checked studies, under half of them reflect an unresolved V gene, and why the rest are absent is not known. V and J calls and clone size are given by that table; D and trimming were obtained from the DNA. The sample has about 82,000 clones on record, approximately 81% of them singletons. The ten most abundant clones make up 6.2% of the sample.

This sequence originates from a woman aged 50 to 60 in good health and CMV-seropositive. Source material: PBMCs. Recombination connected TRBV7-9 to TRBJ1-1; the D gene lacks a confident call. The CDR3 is CASSPRSSGNTEAFF. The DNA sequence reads TGTGCCAGCAGCCCGAGGTCATCGGGGAACACTGAAGCTTTCTTT.